The 16 T cell receptor beta chains below all came from one sample that was sequenced in a study of blood T cell repertoires in COVID-19. Using immunoSEQ multiplex PCR, the repertoire was profiled, and TCRdb retains in-frame clones only, with some absent. The sample contains about 62,000 clones, 88% of which appear only once. The sample comprised peripheral blood. These receptors all stem from a human donor in a cohort sampled during active COVID-19.

In the case of this clone: One end of the junction does not line up with germline, which may come from a read error. The rearrangement uses TRBV3-1 (or the pseudogene TRBV3-2) and TRBJ1-1, with D unclear. This CDR3 has 15 amino acids. The germline CDR1 and CDR2 sequences are LGHDT and YNNKEL (reference sequence). The CDR3 loop is CASSQVVLLGSTPTF. CDR3 nucleotide sequence: TGTGCCAGCAGCCAAGTCGTGCTTCTTGGGAGCACACCAACCTTT.

The V gene is TRBV7-9, the J gene TRBJ2-1, with TRBD2 matching over 9 bases. The CDR3 has 16 residues. Germline V CDR1 and CDR2: SEHNR, FQNEAQ (reference sequence). Trimming cost V 0 bases and J 5 bases; bases outside gene matches: 5. CDR3 sequence: CASSLARTSVNNEQFF. CDR3 DNA: TGTGCCAGCAGCTTAGCCAGGACTAGCGTGAACAATGAGCAGTTCTTC.

The rearrangement uses TRBV4-1 and TRBJ2-7; D remains ambiguous. The V end lost 0 bases, the J end lost 7 bases, and 7 bases lay between the germline ends. CDR3 length equals 12 residues. Germline lookup yields CDR1 MGHRA and CDR2 YSYEKL. In DNA, the CDR3 is TGCGCCAGCAGCCAAGATGTGGAGGAGCAGTACTTC. Translating gives CASSQDVEEQYF.

V is TRBV10-3 and J is TRBJ1-2; D ambiguous. Germline values: CDR1 ENHRY, CDR2 SYGVKD. The CDR3 is 12 residues long. Trimming took 3 bases from V and 8 from J, leaving 10 bases between them. CDR3 nucleotide sequence: TGTGCCATCAGTGAACGCCAGGCAGGCTACACCTTC. Its protein is CAISERQAGYTF.

The chain uses TRBV3-1 (or the pseudogene TRBV3-2) and TRBJ2-5; D might be TRBD2 (5 bases). The length of the CDR3 is 16 residues. Trimming stripped 4 bases from V and 3 bases from J, with 18 bases between. CDR1 is LGHDT, CDR2 YNNKEL, per germline (reference sequence). In DNA, the CDR3 is TGTGCCAGCAGCCCCGCTTTTCAGCGGATTAAAGAGACCCAGTACTTC. Translation: CASSPAFQRIKETQYF.

This clone is a singleton in its sample. V gene TRBV6-5 combines with J gene TRBJ2-3; maybe TRBD2 (6 bases). V was shortened by 2 bases and J by 1 base, with 10 bases between the two germline ends. The CDR3 is 15 residues long. Germline-derived CDR1 and CDR2 are MNHEY and SVGAGI. CDR3 bases: TGTGCCAGCAGTTACACGGGGGTCCGCACAGATACGCAGTATTTT. Protein sequence: CASSYTGVRTDTQYF.

This rearrangement joins TRBV11-2 to TRBJ1-4; no reliable D call. Per germline, CDR1 SGHAT and CDR2 FQNNGV. V was clipped by 1 base and J by 15 bases, with 9 bases between them. The CDR3 loop spans 11 amino acids. Written as DNA, the CDR3 is TGTGCCAGCAGCTTAGCAGCCAGGATGTTTTTT. This codes for CASSLAARMFF.

The rearrangement links TRBV6-5 to TRBJ1-6; D remains unclear. Germline lookup yields CDR1 MNHEY and CDR2 SVGAGI. The CDR3 is 14 amino acids. V lost 0 bases, J lost 7 bases, and 7 bases lay in between. The DNA for the CDR3 is TGTGCCAGCAGTTACTCGCCCAGAAATTCACCCCTCCACTTT. Translating it yields CASSYSPRNSPLHF.

This clone was seen a single time. The V and J genes are TRBV4-3 and TRBJ2-1, with 11 bases matching TRBD2. With V trimmed by 4 bases and J by 6 bases, 11 bases remained unmatched. There are 17 residues in the CDR3. The germline V gene encodes CDR1 LGHNA and CDR2 YSLEER. CDR3 amino acids: CASSPSMSGLAANEQFF. The CDR3 DNA reads as TGCGCCAGCAGCCCATCCATGTCGGGACTAGCGGCCAATGAGCAGTTCTTC.

This clone was seen once. This chain links TRBV4-3 with TRBJ1-4; TRBD1 aligns across 9 bases. Trimming cost V 8 bases and J 8 bases; bases outside gene matches: 12. Germline CDR1 is LGHNA and CDR2 is YSLEER. The CDR3 is 15 residues long. The CDR3 sequence is CASSPEDRGQEKLFF. The CDR3 bases are TGCGCCAGCTCCCCGGAGGACAGGGGACAAGAAAAACTGTTTTTT.

The rearrangement joins TRBV19 to TRBJ2-1, with 8 bases fitting TRBD2. The CDR3 is made up of 16 amino acids. Germline values: CDR1 LNHDA, CDR2 SQIVND (reference sequence). V dropped 1 base and J dropped 7; count of bases not matched to a gene: 9. In DNA, the CDR3 is TGTGCCAGTAGTATAGGGGAGCGGGGGTACTTGAATGAGCAGTTCTTC. Amino acid sequence: CASSIGERGYLNEQFF.

The V gene is TRBV4-2, the J gene TRBJ2-2; TRBD2 matches 10 bases. This CDR3 is 23 amino acids long. The trim removed 2 bases at V and 6 bases at J, leaving 27 bases unmatched. Germline CDR1 LGHNA, CDR2 YNFKEQ. CDR3 coding DNA: TGTGCCAGCAGCCAAACCACGCTTGGGGTAGCGGGAGGAAAAAGTGGGTCTGCCGGGGAGCTGTTTTTT. Its translation: CASSQTTLGVAGGKSGSAGELFF.

The chain uses TRBV29-1 and TRBJ1-2; 8 bases agree with TRBD1. Germline CDR1 reads SQVTM; CDR2 reads ANQGSEA. This CDR3 has 12 residues. J gave up 4 bases and V 5 bases, and 3 bases lay outside the gene matches. DNA for the CDR3: TGCAGCGTTATCGACAGGGGCTATGGCTACACCTTC. Its translation is CSVIDRGYGYTF. Complete variable domain (other parts from reference TRBV29-1 and TRBJ1-2): SAVISQKPSRDICQRGTSLTIQCQVDSQVTMMFWYRQQPGQSLTLIATANQGSEATYESGFVIDKFPISRPNLTFSTLTVSNMSPEDSSIYLCSVIDRGYGYTFGSGTRLTVV.

The rearrangement links TRBV5-5 to TRBJ1-2; 12 nucleotides agree with TRBD1. This CDR3 has 18 amino acids. After removal of 3 bases from V and 0 bases from J, the junction contained 9 bases not matched to a gene. Per germline, CDR1 SGHKS and CDR2 YYEKEE (reference sequence). The CDR3 region is CASSWGRDRGPSNYGYTF. CDR3 DNA sequence: TGTGCCAGCAGCTGGGGCCGGGACAGGGGGCCCTCTAACTATGGCTACACCTTC.

The chain combines TRBV19 with TRBJ1-2; D uncertain. V was trimmed by 6 bases and J by 0 bases, leaving 14 bases between them. Germline loops: CDR1 LNHDA, CDR2 SQIVND (reference sequence). CDR3 size: 15 residues. The CDR3, as DNA: TGTGCCAGTAGAGACGATACGAGGGCTAACTATGGCTACACCTTC. Protein product: CASRDDTRANYGYTF.

This clone was found a few times. The CDR3 loop reads CASKDRGYKLNEKLFF. For the CDR3, the DNA is TGTGCCAGTAAGGACAGGGGCTACAAACTTAATGAAAAACTGTTTTTT. The rearrangement joins TRBV19 to TRBJ1-4; 9 bases agree with TRBD1. From germline, CDR1 is LNHDA and CDR2 SQIVND (reference sequence). The CDR3 has 16 residues. Germline trimming cut 7 bases from V and 4 bases from J; bases unmatched to any gene: 10. Using reference TRBV19 and TRBJ1-4 for the parts outside the CDR3, the full variable domain is DGGITQSPKYLFRKEGQNVTLSCEQNLNHDAMYWYRQDPGQGLRLIYYSQIVNDFQKGDIAEGYSVSREKKESFPLTVTSAQKNPTAFYLCASKDRGYKLNEKLFFGSGTQLSVL.